The 21 T cell receptor beta chains presented below share a single source sample, sequenced in a study of blood T cell repertoires in COVID-19. The repertoire was sequenced with immunoSEQ multiplex PCR; TCRdb's copy has only in-frame clones and lacks some. The table lists 200,000 to 300,000 clones, more than 75% of them singletons. Sequencing input: peripheral blood. The receptors here all came from a middle-aged woman who had recovered from COVID-19.

This rearrangement joins TRBV7-2 to TRBJ2-3; tentative D call: TRBD2 (6 bases). V shed 5 bases and J shed 4 bases, with 7 bases lying between them. CDR3 length: 12 amino acids. Germline lookup yields CDR1 SGHTA and CDR2 FQGNSA. CDR3 amino acids: CASSKRADTQYF. CDR3 bases: TGTGCCAGCAGCAAGCGGGCAGATACGCAGTATTTT. Supplemented by reference TRBV7-2 and TRBJ2-3, the full variable domain reads GAGVSQSPSNKVTEKGKDVELRCDPISGHTALYWYRQSLGQGLEFLIYFQGNSAPDKSGLPSDRFSAERTGGSVSTLTIQRTQQEDSAVYLCASSKRADTQYFGPGTRLTVL.

The chain combines TRBV20-1 with TRBJ2-1; 8 bases align to TRBD2. Germline CDR1 is DFQATT and CDR2 is SNEGSKA (reference sequence). This CDR3 is built from 13 residues. Unmatched junction bases numbered 4, after V lost 3 bases and J lost 6 bases. The DNA for the CDR3 is TGCAGTGCTAGTGGTCTAGCGGGCAATGAGCAGTTCTTC. This gives the protein CSASGLAGNEQFF.

The chain joins TRBV30 to TRBJ2-1, with D possibly TRBD2 on 6 matching bases. V was clipped by 3 bases and J by 2 bases, with 17 bases between them. In germline, CDR1 is GTSNPN, CDR2 SVGIG (reference sequence). CDR3 size: 16 residues. The CDR3 is CAWSGGGSFTYNEQFF. CDR3 DNA: TGTGCCTGGAGCGGGGGTGGGAGCTTTACCTACAATGAGCAGTTCTTC.

The chain recombines TRBV27 with TRBJ1-2; a weak D match, TRBD1 (6 bases). Trimming stripped 3 bases from V and 5 bases from J, with 7 bases between. This CDR3 has 12 amino acids. Germline CDR1 is MNHEY and CDR2 is SMNVEV (reference sequence). Written as DNA, the CDR3 is TGTGCCAGCAGTTTTCAGGGGTATGGCTACACCTTC. Translation gives CASSFQGYGYTF.

V and J are TRBV29-1 and TRBJ2-1; TRBD1 matches 7 bases. The CDR3 has 14 amino acids. Germline-derived CDR1 and CDR2 are SQVTM and ANQGSEA. Trimming removed 6 bases from V and 6 bases from J; junction bases left unmatched: 11. CDR3 sequence reads: CSVAQTGLVNEQFF. In nucleotides, the CDR3 is TGCAGCGTAGCACAGACAGGGTTGGTCAATGAGCAGTTCTTC.

V is TRBV6-5 and J is TRBJ1-1, with D perhaps TRBD1 (5 bases). The germline V and J ends were trimmed by 6 bases and 5 bases, with 19 bases remaining between them. The CDR3 has 15 residues. CDR1 MNHEY and CDR2 SVGAGI come from the germline V gene. CDR3 region: CASRSGPPGGTEAFF. For the CDR3, the DNA is TGTGCCAGCAGGTCTGGGCCCCCGGGGGGGACTGAAGCTTTCTTT.

In its sample, this clone was seen a few times. The CDR3 region is CSATSGSQYF. The CDR3 region has the DNA TGCAGTGCTACTAGCGGGTCTCAGTACTTC. The J gene is TRBJ2-5, the V gene TRBV20-1; 8 nucleotides agree with TRBD2. From germline, CDR1 is DFQATT and CDR2 SNEGSKA (reference sequence). Trimming removed 4 bases from V and 11 bases from J; junction bases left unmatched: 3. The CDR3 consists of 10 residues.

The gene calls are TRBV10-3 and TRBJ2-1; the match to TRBD2 covers 11 bases. The trim removed 3 bases at V and 2 bases at J, leaving 6 bases unmatched. Per the germline V gene, CDR1 is ENHRY and CDR2 is SYGVKD. This CDR3 spans 17 amino acids. CDR3 in amino acids: CAISDGGGLAAYNEQFF. CDR3 DNA: TGTGCCATCAGTGACGGTGGGGGACTAGCGGCCTACAATGAGCAGTTCTTC.

This chain links TRBV5-1 with TRBJ1-1; D is uncertain. This CDR3 is built from 12 residues. The germline V gene encodes CDR1 SGHRS and CDR2 YFSETQ. Trimming took 0 bases from V and 7 from J, leaving 7 bases between them. In DNA form, the CDR3 reads TGCGCCAGCAGCTTGGTTCAGAATGAAGCTTTCTTT. It is translated as CASSLVQNEAFF.

The rearrangement uses TRBV19 and TRBJ1-1; D not certain. The V end was cut by 7 bases, the J end by 1 base, with 16 bases between. The CDR3 runs 15 residues. The germline gives CDR1 LNHDA, CDR2 SQIVND (reference sequence). The CDR3 sequence: CASTPLARPNTEAFF. CDR3 coding DNA: TGTGCCAGTACCCCCCTGGCCAGGCCGAACACTGAAGCTTTCTTT.

This chain uses TRBV5-1 with TRBJ2-2; 10 bases fit TRBD2. CDR3 length: 19 amino acids. Germline trimming cut 0 bases from V and 2 bases from J; bases unmatched to any gene: 10. Germline V gene lookup returns CDR1 SGHRS and CDR2 YFSETQ. For the CDR3, the DNA is TGCGCCAGCAGCTTGGTAGGCGGTAGCGGGAGGCCAAACACCGGGGAGCTGTTTTTT. This codes for CASSLVGGSGRPNTGELFF.

The V call is TRBV6-6, the J call TRBJ2-1; 9 positions agree with TRBD1. Per the germline V gene, CDR1 is MNHNY and CDR2 is SVGAGI (reference sequence). V trimming: 6 bases; J trimming: 0 bases; junction bases outside the gene matches: 3. The CDR3 extends over 15 amino acids. The CDR3 bases are TGTGCCAGCAGCGAACAGGGGGCCTCCTACAATGAGCAGTTCTTC. Its translation is CASSEQGASYNEQFF.

This sequence joins TRBV29-1 and TRBJ1-2; D not certain. Germline V CDR1 and CDR2: SQVTM, ANQGSEA. This CDR3 has 12 amino acids. V lost 7 bases, J lost 4 bases, and 13 bases lay in between. The CDR3 DNA reads as TGCAGCGCCGCTTGGCGGGGCTATGGCTACACCTTC. Translated, it gives CSAAWRGYGYTF.

The rearrangement uses TRBV9 and TRBJ2-5, with 15 nucleotides matching TRBD2. This CDR3 is 17 amino acids long. The V gene end was trimmed by 4 bases and the J gene end by 1 base; junction bases not matched to a gene: 5. Germline V lookup: CDR1 SGDLS, CDR2 YYNGEE. This CDR3 reads CASSPGTSGGSQETQYF. The CDR3 nucleotides read TGTGCCAGCAGCCCCGGGACTAGCGGGGGGTCCCAAGAGACCCAGTACTTC.

V usage is TRBV30 and J usage is TRBJ1-3; 9 nucleotides align to TRBD1. Germline V lookup: CDR1 GTSNPN, CDR2 SVGIG (reference sequence). CDR3 size: 15 residues. Losses at the gene ends were 4 bases for V and 2 bases for J; bases not matched to a gene: 6. CDR3 bases: TGTGCCTGGAACCGAAACAGGGGGCCTGGAAACACCATATATTTT. It encodes CAWNRNRGPGNTIYF.

The chain carries TRBV2 and TRBJ2-4; D possibly corresponds to TRBD1 (6 bases). The V gene lost 7 bases and the J gene lost 1 base, with 17 bases spanning the gap. The CDR3 sequence is 16 residues long. Germline CDR1 and CDR2: SNHLY and FYNNEI. DNA for the CDR3: TGTGCCAGCACCCGGTGGGGGCTAATGGCCAAAAACATTCAGTACTTC. Translation gives CASTRWGLMAKNIQYF.

This sequence joins TRBV9 and TRBJ2-7; D may be TRBD2 (7 bases). The germline V and J ends were trimmed by 0 bases and 2 bases, with 12 bases remaining between them. Germline loops: CDR1 SGDLS, CDR2 YYNGEE. The CDR3 covers 15 residues. CDR3 nucleotides: TGTGCCAGCAGCGTAGGGGGGGGCCCCACCTACGAGCAGTACTTC. It specifies CASSVGGGPTYEQYF.

The gene calls are TRBV7-2 and TRBJ1-1; maybe TRBD1 (5 bases). Germline V lookup: CDR1 SGHTA, CDR2 FQGNSA. The CDR3 length is 14 residues. The ends were cut back, 5 bases at V and 1 base at J, with 11 bases in the middle. CDR3 sequence reads: CASSTRQRNTEAFF. CDR3 nucleotide sequence: TGTGCCAGCAGCACCCGACAGCGGAACACTGAAGCTTTCTTT.

This clone showed up just once. V is TRBV19 and J is TRBJ2-1; 7 bases map to TRBD2. The V gene end was trimmed by 1 base and the J gene end by 9 bases; junction bases not matched to a gene: 9. This CDR3 comprises 15 residues. Germline V gene sequence: CDR1 LNHDA, CDR2 SQIVND (reference sequence). CDR3 amino acids: CASSIGTSARREQFF. CDR3 bases: TGTGCCAGTAGTATAGGTACTAGCGCCAGGCGTGAGCAGTTCTTC.

The chain recombines TRBV7-9 with TRBJ2-1; D is unclear. Germline CDR1 is SEHNR and CDR2 is FQNEAQ (reference sequence). The CDR3 sequence is 13 residues long. V lost 1 base to trimming and J lost 12 bases, with 13 bases between them. The CDR3 reads CASSLGPTPGQFF. CDR3 bases: TGTGCCAGCAGCTTAGGACCCACGCCGGGGCAGTTCTTC.

The chain is built from TRBV27 and TRBJ1-3; the D is unclear. Trimming stripped 6 bases from V and 9 bases from J, with 12 bases between. CDR3 size: 12 residues. The V gene's germline CDR1 is MNHEY and CDR2 SMNVEV (reference sequence). The CDR3 region has the DNA TGTGCCAGCAGAACAGTAGGTGGCACCATATATTTT. Residues: CASRTVGGTIYF.